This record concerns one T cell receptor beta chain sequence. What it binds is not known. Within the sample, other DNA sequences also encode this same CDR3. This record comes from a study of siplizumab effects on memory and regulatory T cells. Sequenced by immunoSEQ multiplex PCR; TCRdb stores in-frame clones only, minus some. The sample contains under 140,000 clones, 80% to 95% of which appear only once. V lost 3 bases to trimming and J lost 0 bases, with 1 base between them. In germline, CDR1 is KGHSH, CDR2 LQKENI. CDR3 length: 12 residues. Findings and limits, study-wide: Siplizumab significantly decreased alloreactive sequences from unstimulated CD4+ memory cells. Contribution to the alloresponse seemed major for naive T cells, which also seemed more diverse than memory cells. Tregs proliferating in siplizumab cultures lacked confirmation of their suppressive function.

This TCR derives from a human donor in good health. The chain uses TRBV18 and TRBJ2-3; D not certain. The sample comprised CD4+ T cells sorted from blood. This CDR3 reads CASSPSTDTQYF. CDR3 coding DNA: TGTGCCAGCTCACCGAGCACAGATACGCAGTATTTT.